These 7 T cell receptor beta chains were all obtained from the same sample, sequenced in a study of cytomegalovirus exposure and HLA in healthy donors. Some clones are missing from TCRdb's copy, which holds only in-frame ones; the method was immunoSEQ multiplex PCR. Among 150,000 or so clones listed, 75% to 90% were seen once. Sequenced sample: PBMCs. The origin of the receptors is a man in his late teens or twenties in good health and CMV-seropositive.

This chain links TRBV19 with TRBJ2-3; 10 bases align to TRBD2. Germline CDR1 is LNHDA and CDR2 is SQIVND (reference sequence). This CDR3 comprises 15 residues. The ends lost 7 bases at V and 1 base at J; junction bases unmatched: 5. CDR3 nucleotide sequence: TGTGCCAGTACCCCTACTAGCGGGGGCACAGATACGCAGTATTTT. This sequence encodes CASTPTSGGTDTQYF. Variable domain in full (rest from reference TRBV19 and TRBJ2-3): DGGITQSPKYLFRKEGQNVTLSCEQNLNHDAMYWYRQDPGQGLRLIYYSQIVNDFQKGDIAEGYSVSREKKESFPLTVTSAQKNPTAFYLCASTPTSGGTDTQYFGPGTRLTVL.

The sample holds one count of this clone. This rearrangement joins TRBV6-5 to TRBJ2-7, with 7 bases fitting TRBD1. Trimming at V came to 2 bases and at J to 0 bases, leaving 7 bases not matched to a gene. The CDR3 consists of 16 residues. Germline loops: CDR1 MNHEY, CDR2 SVGAGI. The CDR3 protein is CASSYADRDSSYEQYF. CDR3 DNA: TGTGCCAGCAGTTACGCCGACCGGGACAGCTCCTACGAGCAGTACTTC.

The chain links TRBV13 to TRBJ1-2, with TRBD1 matching 8 bases. The CDR3 spans 13 residues. The germline gives CDR1 PRHDT, CDR2 FYEKMQ (reference sequence). V gave up 4 bases and J gave up 3 bases; unmatched junction bases: 1. The CDR3 here is CASSSQGDYGYTF. CDR3 coding DNA: TGTGCCAGCAGCTCACAGGGGGACTATGGCTACACCTTC.

This chain uses TRBV5-8 with TRBJ1-1; D remains unclear. The CDR3 totals 14 residues. CDR1 and CDR2 (germline): SGHTS, YDEGEE. V lost 5 bases to trimming and J lost 3 bases, with 14 bases between them. CDR3 protein: CASRGNWWDTEAFF. DNA of the CDR3: TGTGCCAGCAGGGGCAACTGGTGGGACACTGAAGCTTTCTTT. Full variable domain (remainder filled in from reference TRBV5-8 and TRBJ1-1): EAGVTQSPTHLIKTRGQQATLRCSPISGHTSVYWYQQALGLGLQFLLWYDEGEERNRGNFPPRFSGRQFPNYSSELNVNALELEDSALYLCASRGNWWDTEAFFGQGTRLTVV.

The chain links TRBV6-5 to TRBJ2-7; 11 positions agree with TRBD1. Per germline, CDR1 MNHEY and CDR2 SVGAGI. The CDR3 runs 15 residues. V shed 8 bases, J shed 4 bases, and the junction held 10 bases outside the gene matches. The CDR3 region is CASPGEGQGGYEQYF. DNA of the CDR3: TGTGCCAGCCCGGGGGAGGGACAGGGGGGTTACGAGCAGTACTTC.

This clone was detected a few times. The rearrangement links TRBV6-5 to TRBJ1-5, with 9 bases aligning to TRBD1. J was trimmed by 7 bases and V by 4 bases; bases with no gene match: 8. The germline gives CDR1 MNHEY, CDR2 SVGAGI. CDR3 length equals 15 residues. The CDR3 nucleotides read TGTGCCAGCAGTTTCTACAGGGGGCCTGGGCAGCCCCAGCATTTT. Amino acids: CASSFYRGPGQPQHF.

The J gene is TRBJ2-3, the V gene TRBV4-1; 9 bases fit TRBD2. V shed 1 base and J 1 base; nucleotides not matched to a gene: 6. The CDR3 contains 17 residues. Germline V gene sequence: CDR1 MGHRA, CDR2 YSYEKL. The CDR3 DNA is TGCGCCAGCAGCCAAGTTCATCCTAGCGGGGGCACAGATACGCAGTATTTT. Protein sequence: CASSQVHPSGGTDTQYF.